These 14 T cell receptor beta chains were all obtained from the same sample, sequenced in a study of blood T cell repertoires in COVID-19. TCRdb keeps only in-frame clones here, not all; method: immunoSEQ multiplex PCR. The sample shows some 71,000 clones, approximately 80% of them seen only once. Source material: peripheral blood. The receptors come from a woman aged 70-85 years with acute or convalescent COVID-19.

This clone was found a few times. The V and J genes are TRBV5-5 and TRBJ2-1; tentatively, D is TRBD2 (6 bases). CDR1 and CDR2 (germline): SGHKS, YYEKEE (reference sequence). Between the trimmed V and J ends, which lost 3 bases and 4 bases, there was a span of 14 bases. This CDR3 spans 15 amino acids. The CDR3 loop reads CASSSAGPDYNEQFF. The CDR3 DNA follows: TGTGCCAGCAGCTCCGCGGGGCCGGATTACAATGAGCAGTTCTTC.

The chain employs TRBV11-2 and TRBJ2-3; 10 bases align to TRBD2. CDR3 length equals 14 residues. The ends lost 9 bases at V and 7 bases at J; junction bases unmatched: 10. Germline-derived CDR1 and CDR2 are SGHAT and FQNNGV. Here the CDR3 DNA reads TGTGCCAGTGAAGTAGCGGGAGGCCACTATACGCAGTATTTT. Amino acid sequence: CASEVAGGHYTQYF.

This rearrangement joins TRBV7-2 to TRBJ1-2; D possibly corresponds to TRBD1 (6 bases). Germline-derived CDR1 and CDR2 are SGHTA and FQGNSA. The CDR3 covers 15 residues. V dropped 4 bases and J dropped 4 bases, with 16 bases sitting between them. The chain's CDR3 is CASSSTSGQFYGYTF. The CDR3, as DNA: TGTGCCAGCAGCTCGACAAGCGGACAGTTCTATGGCTACACCTTC.

The chain links TRBV18 to TRBJ2-7, with 13 nucleotides matching TRBD2. V shed 4 bases and J 6 bases; nucleotides not matched to a gene: 12. This CDR3 spans 17 amino acids. Germline CDR1 reads KGHSH; CDR2 reads LQKENI. The CDR3 is CASSLMDPGLAGFEQYF. CDR3 bases: TGTGCCAGCTCACTCATGGACCCGGGACTAGCGGGATTCGAGCAGTACTTC.

V usage is TRBV19 and J usage is TRBJ2-1; weak D call: TRBD2 (6 bases). Germline V gene sequence: CDR1 LNHDA, CDR2 SQIVND (reference sequence). The CDR3 length is 17 residues. V was trimmed by 3 bases and J by 7 bases, leaving 22 bases between them. The CDR3 here is CASSMERGGSLGNEQFF. DNA of the CDR3: TGTGCCAGTAGTATGGAACGAGGAGGGAGCCTTGGGAATGAGCAGTTCTTC.

This clone was detected a few times. The rearrangement uses TRBV5-4 and TRBJ2-1; a possible D gene is TRBD2 (6 bases). This CDR3 has 16 amino acids. V lost 6 bases and J 0 bases, leaving 16 bases between the germline ends. In germline, CDR1 is SGHNT, CDR2 YYREEE (reference sequence). In DNA, the CDR3 is TGTGCCAGCATCAATAGCGGAGGGAGCTCCTACAATGAGCAGTTCTTC. It encodes CASINSGGSSYNEQFF.

The rearrangement joins TRBV29-1 to TRBJ2-7; 10 bases are a match to TRBD1. V dropped 5 bases and J dropped 6; count of bases not matched to a gene: 7. Germline CDR1 reads SQVTM; CDR2 reads ANQGSEA. This CDR3 comprises 13 residues. The CDR3 DNA reads TGCAGCGTTCTTCGGACAGGGGGAGGCGAGCAGTACTTC. Translating gives CSVLRTGGGEQYF.

The chain recombines TRBV11-2 with TRBJ2-7, with 10 bases matching TRBD2. Germline values: CDR1 SGHAT, CDR2 FQNNGV. Losses at the gene ends were 1 base for V and 3 bases for J; bases not matched to a gene: 6. This CDR3 spans 16 amino acids. CDR3 sequence (DNA): TGTGCCAGCAGCTTAGGGGCTAGCGGGAGTGTCTACGAGCAGTACTTC. Translating it yields CASSLGASGSVYEQYF.

The chain recombines TRBV4-1 with TRBJ2-4; D gene unclear. Between the trimmed V and J ends, which lost 0 bases and 0 bases, there was a span of 3 bases. This CDR3 is 14 amino acids long. Per the germline V gene, CDR1 is MGHRA and CDR2 is YSYEKL. The chain's CDR3 is CASSQELAKNIQYF. CDR3 DNA: TGCGCCAGCAGCCAAGAACTAGCCAAAAACATTCAGTACTTC.

The rearrangement joins TRBV11-2 to TRBJ2-7; D is unresolved. V was cut by 6 bases and J by 6 bases, with 12 bases left in between. The CDR3 extends over 12 amino acids. Germline CDR1 SGHAT, CDR2 FQNNGV. CDR3 nucleotide sequence: TGTGCCAGCAGTCAAGCAGGATTCGAGCAGTACTTC. Translating it yields CASSQAGFEQYF.

Here the CDR3 reads CAWGDGGRAFF. The CDR3 region has the DNA TGTGCCTGGGGCGATGGGGGGAGAGCTTTCTTT. The chain joins TRBV30 to TRBJ1-1; a weak D match, TRBD1 (5 bases). The germline gives CDR1 GTSNPN, CDR2 SVGIG (reference sequence). Trimming left V 5 bases short and J 10 bases short, with 14 bases between. This CDR3 has 11 residues.

This clone was counted only a few times. The rearrangement links TRBV9 to TRBJ2-5; perhaps TRBD2 as D (6 bases). CDR1 is SGDLS and CDR2 is YYNGEE in the germline V gene. The CDR3 runs to 14 residues. Trimming shortened V by 4 bases and J by 5 bases, and 15 bases separated the two germline ends. In nucleotides, the CDR3 is TGTGCCAGCAGCCAAATACCCGCGGGGGAGACCCAGTACTTC. Amino acid sequence: CASSQIPAGETQYF.

A single count supports this clone. The chain has TRBV5-1 and TRBJ2-7; D is perhaps TRBD1 (5 bases). Germline V CDR1 and CDR2: SGHRS, YFSETQ. This CDR3 comprises 13 residues. The V end lost 4 bases, the J end lost 6 bases, and 14 bases lay between the germline ends. CDR3 nucleotide sequence: TGCGCCAGCAGCCCCCGGCAGGGTGGCGAGCAGTACTTC. It codes for CASSPRQGGEQYF. The variable domain in full, with the rest retrieved from reference TRBV5-1 and TRBJ2-7, is KAGVTQTPRYLIKTRGQQVTLSCSPISGHRSVSWYQQTPGQGLQFLFEYFSETQRNKGNFPGRFSGRQFSNSRSEMNVSTLELGDSALYLCASSPRQGGEQYFGPGTRLTVT.

CDR3 in DNA: TGTGCCAGCAAGGAGCTGGTGGCCCATGGGGATACGCAGTATTTT. Translation gives CASKELVAHGDTQYF. The chain employs TRBV2 and TRBJ2-3; D remains unclear. CDR3 length: 15 residues. The V gene lost 7 bases and the J gene lost 6 bases, with 20 bases spanning the gap. Per the germline V gene, CDR1 is SNHLY and CDR2 is FYNNEI.